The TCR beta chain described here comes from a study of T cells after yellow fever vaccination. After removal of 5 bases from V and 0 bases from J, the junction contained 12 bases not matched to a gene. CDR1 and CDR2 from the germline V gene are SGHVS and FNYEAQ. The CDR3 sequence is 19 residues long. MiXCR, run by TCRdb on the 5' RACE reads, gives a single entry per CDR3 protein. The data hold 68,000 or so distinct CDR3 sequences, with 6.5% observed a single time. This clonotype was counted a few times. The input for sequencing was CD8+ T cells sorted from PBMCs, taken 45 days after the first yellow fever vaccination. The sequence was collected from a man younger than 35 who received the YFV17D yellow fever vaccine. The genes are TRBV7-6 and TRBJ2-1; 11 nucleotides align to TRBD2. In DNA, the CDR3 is TGTGCCAGCAGCCATACTAGCGGGGGTAGCTGGAGCTCCTACAATGAGCAGTTCTTC. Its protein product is CASSHTSGGSWSSYNEQFF.